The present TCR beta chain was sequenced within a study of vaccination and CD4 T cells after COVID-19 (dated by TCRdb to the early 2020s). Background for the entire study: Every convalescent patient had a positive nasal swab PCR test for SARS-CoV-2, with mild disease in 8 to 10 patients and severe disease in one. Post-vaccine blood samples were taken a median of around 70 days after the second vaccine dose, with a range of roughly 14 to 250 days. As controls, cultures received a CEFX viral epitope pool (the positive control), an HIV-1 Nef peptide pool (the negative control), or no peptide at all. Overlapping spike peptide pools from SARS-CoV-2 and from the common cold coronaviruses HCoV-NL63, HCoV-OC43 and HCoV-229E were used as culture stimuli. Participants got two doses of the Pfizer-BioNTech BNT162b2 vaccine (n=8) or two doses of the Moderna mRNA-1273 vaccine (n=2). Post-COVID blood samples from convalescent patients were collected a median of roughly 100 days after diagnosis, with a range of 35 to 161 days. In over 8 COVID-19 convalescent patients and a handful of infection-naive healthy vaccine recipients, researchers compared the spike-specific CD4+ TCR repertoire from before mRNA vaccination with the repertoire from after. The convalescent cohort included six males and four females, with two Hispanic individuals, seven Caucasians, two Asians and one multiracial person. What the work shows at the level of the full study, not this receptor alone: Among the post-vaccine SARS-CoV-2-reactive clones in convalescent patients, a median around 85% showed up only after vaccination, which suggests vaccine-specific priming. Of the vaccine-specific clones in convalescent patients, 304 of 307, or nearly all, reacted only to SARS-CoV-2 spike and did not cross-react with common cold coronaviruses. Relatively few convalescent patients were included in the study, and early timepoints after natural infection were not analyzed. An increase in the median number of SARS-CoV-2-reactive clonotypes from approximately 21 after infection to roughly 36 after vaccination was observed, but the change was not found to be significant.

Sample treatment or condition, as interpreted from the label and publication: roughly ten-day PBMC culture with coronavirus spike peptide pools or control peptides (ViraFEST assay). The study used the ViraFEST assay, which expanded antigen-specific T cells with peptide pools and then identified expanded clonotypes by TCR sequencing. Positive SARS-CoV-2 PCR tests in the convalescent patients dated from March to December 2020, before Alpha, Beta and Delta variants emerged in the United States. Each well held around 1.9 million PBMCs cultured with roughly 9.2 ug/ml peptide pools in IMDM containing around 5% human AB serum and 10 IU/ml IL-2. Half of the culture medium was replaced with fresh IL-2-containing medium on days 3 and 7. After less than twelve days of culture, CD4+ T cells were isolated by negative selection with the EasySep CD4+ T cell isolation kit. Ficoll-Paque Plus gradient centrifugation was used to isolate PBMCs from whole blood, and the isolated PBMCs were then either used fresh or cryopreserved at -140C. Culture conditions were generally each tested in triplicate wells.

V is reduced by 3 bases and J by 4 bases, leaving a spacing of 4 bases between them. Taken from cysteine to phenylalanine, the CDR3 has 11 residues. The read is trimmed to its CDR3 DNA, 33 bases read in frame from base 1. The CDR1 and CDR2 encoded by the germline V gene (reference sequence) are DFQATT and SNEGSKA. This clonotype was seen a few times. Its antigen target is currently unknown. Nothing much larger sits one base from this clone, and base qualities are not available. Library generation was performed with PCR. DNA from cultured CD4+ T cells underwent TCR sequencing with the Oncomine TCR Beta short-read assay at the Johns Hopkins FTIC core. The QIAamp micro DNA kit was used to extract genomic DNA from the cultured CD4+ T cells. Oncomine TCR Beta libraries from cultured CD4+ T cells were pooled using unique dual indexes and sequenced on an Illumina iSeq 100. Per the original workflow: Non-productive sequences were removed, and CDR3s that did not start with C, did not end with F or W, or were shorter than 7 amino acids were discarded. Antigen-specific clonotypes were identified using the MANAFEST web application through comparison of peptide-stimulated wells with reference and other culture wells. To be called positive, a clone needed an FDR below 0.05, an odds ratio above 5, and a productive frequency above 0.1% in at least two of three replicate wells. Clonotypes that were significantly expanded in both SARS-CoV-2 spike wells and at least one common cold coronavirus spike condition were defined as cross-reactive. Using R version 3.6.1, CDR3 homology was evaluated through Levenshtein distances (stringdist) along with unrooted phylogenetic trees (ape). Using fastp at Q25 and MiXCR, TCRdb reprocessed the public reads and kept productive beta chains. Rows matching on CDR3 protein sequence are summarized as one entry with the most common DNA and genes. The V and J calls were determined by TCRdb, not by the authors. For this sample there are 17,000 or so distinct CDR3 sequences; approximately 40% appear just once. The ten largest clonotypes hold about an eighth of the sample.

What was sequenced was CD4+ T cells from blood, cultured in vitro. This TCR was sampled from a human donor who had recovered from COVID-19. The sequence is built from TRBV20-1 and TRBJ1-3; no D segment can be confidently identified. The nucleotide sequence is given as TGCAGTGCTAGTTCGGGAAACACCATATATTTT. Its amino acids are CSASSGNTIYF.